The clone carrying this T cell receptor beta chain was counted only a few times. Its specificity is unknown. MiXCR, applied by TCRdb to the RT-PCR reads, yields one record per CDR3 protein. The sample lists approximately 570,000 distinct CDR3 sequences, less than 8% occurring once. The data were taken from a study of response to subunit inactivated influenza vaccine. With 6 bases removed from V and 3 bases from J, the gap between germline ends came to 13 bases. This CDR3 region has 13 residues. The germline V gene has CDR1 SGHKS and CDR2 YYEKEE (reference sequence). Findings of the study overall: There was a suggestion from the authors that each seasonal influenza vaccination recruits few new T cells.

The clonotype was recovered from a man aged 45-69 years who received an inactivated influenza vaccine. The chain recombines TRBV5-5 with TRBJ2-7; D might be TRBD1 (5 bases). Material: PBMCs from blood, obtained around 25 months after vaccination. CDR3: CASNPPDSYEQYF. Here the CDR3 DNA reads TGTGCCAGCAACCCACCCGACAGCTACGAGCAGTACTTC.